The source of this T cell receptor (beta chain) is a study of radiotherapy plus CTLA-4 blockade in lung cancer. Study-wide points: Dynamics of early blood T cell clones, together with interferon-beta, were reportedly the best predictors of response. TCR clones from tumors expanded in blood after radiotherapy plus ipilimumab.

Using immunoSEQ multiplex PCR, the repertoire was profiled, and TCRdb retains in-frame clones only, with some absent. The data contain tens of thousands of clones, 75% to 90% of them singletons. Comments on this clone: Antigen unknown.

The length of the CDR3 is 14 residues. The V end was cut by 5 bases, the J end by 2 bases, with 13 bases between. CDR1 and CDR2 from the germline V gene are LNHDA and SQIVND (reference sequence). This receptor was identified in a human donor with non-small cell lung cancer who had stable disease on radiotherapy plus ipilimumab. Sequenced material: peripheral blood, taken from a patient treated with radiotherapy plus ipilimumab. The rearrangement joins TRBV19 to TRBJ2-7; D may be TRBD1 or TRBD2 (5 bases each). Written as DNA, the CDR3 is TGTGCCAGTAGTGCTACCGGGACCCCCTACGAGCAGTACTTC. Amino acid sequence: CASSATGTPYEQYF.